This TCR beta chain was observed in a study of T cells in Graves' hyperthyroidism and ophthalmopathy. Overall study results and limits: Classification by a 13 V-J model distinguished ophthalmopathy from stable hyperthyroidism.

Thyroid ultrasound, orbital computed tomography, clinical symptoms, and serum thyroxine and TRAb underpinned diagnoses. The sample holds many counts of this clonotype. What it binds is unknown. Trimming pared 0 bases from V and 1 base from J, leaving 10 bases between. The CDR3 covers 15 residues. Germline assignment: CDR1 DFQATT and CDR2 SNEGSKA (reference sequence). Researchers took RNA transcripts and amplified the TCR beta CDR3 regions from them. TCR CDR3 regions were first amplified by RT-PCR with HTBI primers. MiXCR, run by TCRdb on the multiplex PCR reads, gives a single entry per CDR3 protein. The sample consists of more than 350,000 distinct CDR3 sequences, more than 14% of them appearing once.

The sequence came from a woman in her twenties or thirties with Graves' ophthalmopathy. The source material was blood. The V call is TRBV20-1, the J call TRBJ1-5; D possibly corresponds to TRBD1 (5 bases). In DNA form, the CDR3 reads TGCAGTGCTAGAGATCTGGCAGGGAGCAATCAGCCCCAGCATTTT. Translation gives CSARDLAGSNQPQHF.